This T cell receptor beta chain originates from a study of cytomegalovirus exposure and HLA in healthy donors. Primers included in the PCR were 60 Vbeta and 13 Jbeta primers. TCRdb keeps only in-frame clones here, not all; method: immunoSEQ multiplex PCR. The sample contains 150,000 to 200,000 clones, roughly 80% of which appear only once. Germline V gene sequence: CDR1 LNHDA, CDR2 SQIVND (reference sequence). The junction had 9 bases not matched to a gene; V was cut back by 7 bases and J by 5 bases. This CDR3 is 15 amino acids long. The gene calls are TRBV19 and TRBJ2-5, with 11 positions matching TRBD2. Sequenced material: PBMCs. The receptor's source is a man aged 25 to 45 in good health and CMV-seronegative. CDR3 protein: CASTQSSGGIETQYF. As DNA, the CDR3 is TGTGCCAGTACCCAGTCTAGCGGGGGGATTGAGACCCAGTACTTC.